These T cell receptor beta chains were read from a single sample in a study of T cell repertoires in cytomegalovirus infection. MiXCR, run by TCRdb on the reads, gives a single entry per CDR3 protein. The sample holds about 330,000 distinct CDR3 sequences; more than 8% are singletons and the top ten take about 4.5%. Sequencing was carried out using PBMCs. All receptors come from a human donor in good health (CMV status not recorded). Some clones in this sample may be carry-over from other donors' samples. Each CDR3 is given with its conserved first and last residue. The D gene is left open where the match is weak.

V gene,D gene,J gene,CDR3 protein
TRBV7-6,TRBD1,TRBJ2-7,CASSRSAKGAAYEQYF
TRBV7-3,TRBD2,TRBJ2-7,CASSLSSGSWGEQYF
TRBV4-1,.,TRBJ2-7,CASSQGASAHLSYEQYF
TRBV19,.,TRBJ1-2,CASSTRQAPSGYTF
TRBV19,TRBD1,TRBJ1-1,CASSILYRDSEAFF
TRBV6-1,.,TRBJ1-2,CASGRGGGYTF
TRBV5-1,TRBD1,TRBJ1-1,CASSLGQGAYEAFF
TRBV29-1,.,TRBJ1-2,CSVEFGVAYGYTF
TRBV7-6,TRBD2,TRBJ2-1,CASSLELAGAHNEQFF
TRBV6-1,TRBD2,TRBJ2-3,CASTLTSGGVPTSTDTQYF
TRBV12-3/TRBV12-4,.,TRBJ2-3,CASSTGSTDTQYF
TRBV5-1,.,TRBJ1-2,CASSLAGGGDGYTF
TRBV6-5,TRBD1,TRBJ1-1,CASRPITGAQNTEAFF
TRBV6-2/TRBV6-3,.,TRBJ2-2,CASSSSRPTNTGELFF
TRBV6-2/TRBV6-3,TRBD1,TRBJ2-3,CASSYEVLTGKFDTQYF
TRBV7-9,.,TRBJ2-5,CASSGQQRLETQYF
TRBV28,TRBD1,TRBJ1-3,CASIPGGASGNTIYF
TRBV29-1,.,TRBJ2-2,CSVGQGNTGELFF
TRBV6-1,.,TRBJ2-7,CASSVGGDPNEQYF
TRBV7-2,TRBD2,TRBJ2-1,CASSSPKGREAQSYNEQFF
TRBV6-6,TRBD2,TRBJ2-7,CASSPQPTGGPYEQYF
TRBV12-3/TRBV12-4,.,TRBJ2-5,CASSHWDFQETQYF
TRBV12-3/TRBV12-4,.,TRBJ2-5,CASRRTQETQYF
TRBV27,TRBD1,TRBJ2-3,CASRTSRGQTDTQYF
TRBV10-3,.,TRBJ2-7,CAIRDLTEGSNEQYF